Following are 4 T cell receptor beta chains from one sample sequenced in a study of cytomegalovirus exposure and HLA in healthy donors. A multiplex PCR was run with 60 Vbeta primers and 13 Jbeta primers. Data came from immunoSEQ multiplex PCR; TCRdb stores just in-frame clones and leaves some out. The table records more than 110,000 clones, around 10% of them present only once. Sequences were obtained from PBMCs. These receptors were collected from a man aged 45-60 years in good health and CMV-seronegative.

This clone was observed a handful of times. V and J are TRBV9 and TRBJ1-2; TRBD1 matches at 7 bases. CDR3 length equals 14 residues. CDR1 is SGDLS, CDR2 YYNGEE, per germline. The ends lost 3 bases at V and 1 base at J; junction bases unmatched: 3. In nucleotides, the CDR3 is TGTGCCAGCAGCGCGCAGGGGGGTAACTATGGCTACACCTTC. This sequence encodes CASSAQGGNYGYTF.

A note on this clone: The junction does not match germline at one end; this may be a read error. Here the CDR3 reads CVWSSQGASGYTF. CDR3 coding DNA: TGTGTCTGGAGCTCTCAGGGGGCTAGTGGCTACACCTTC. This chain uses TRBV30 with TRBJ1-2; TRBD1 matches at 8 bases. Per germline, CDR1 GTSNPN and CDR2 SVGIG (reference sequence). This CDR3 contains 13 residues.

This sequence joins TRBV7-3 and TRBJ1-1; D is undetermined. V was pared by 5 bases and J by 0 bases, with 7 bases between. The CDR3 totals 13 residues. Germline V gene lookup returns CDR1 SGHTA and CDR2 FQGTGA. CDR3 in amino acids: CASSLSMNTEAFF. As DNA, the CDR3 is TGTGCCAGCAGCCTCTCTATGAACACTGAAGCTTTCTTT.

The sample holds one count of this clone. The J gene is TRBJ2-3, the V gene TRBV7-9, with 8 bases aligning to TRBD2. The CDR3 totals 17 residues. In germline, CDR1 is SEHNR, CDR2 FQNEAQ (reference sequence). J was trimmed by 4 bases and V by 0 bases; bases with no gene match: 9. The CDR3 region has the DNA TGTGCCAGCAGCTTAGCTCCACCGACTAGCGCGGCAGATACGCAGTATTTT. Encoded protein: CASSLAPPTSAADTQYF. Filled out from reference TRBV7-9 and TRBJ2-3, the complete variable domain reads DTGVSQNPRHKITKRGQNVTFRCDPISEHNRLYWYRQTLGQGPEFLTYFQNEAQLEKSRLLSDRFSAERPKGSFSTLEIQRTEQGDSAMYLCASSLAPPTSAADTQYFGPGTRLTVL.